This T cell receptor (beta chain) comes out of a study of molecular identifiers for immune sequencing clone quantification. In the study overall: Four portions were sequenced after RNA from roughly 18,000 or 92,000 naive CD8 cells was split five ways in replicates.

TCRdb processed the PCR reads anew with MiXCR; each CDR3 protein has one entry. This table has about 500,000 distinct CDR3 sequences, 20% to 25% appearing once. This clonotype has ten or more counts. What it recognizes is unknown. Germline CDR1 is SGHVS and CDR2 is FQNEAQ. Trimming pared 1 base from V and 5 bases from J, leaving 20 bases between. The CDR3 contains 17 residues. Sorting captured naive CD8 T cells as CD8+CD4-CCR7+CD45RA+. Overall study findings and caveats: Clones above 20 RNA copies held over 97% of effector molecules, under 1% in naive cells.

The sequence derives from a human donor in good health. Some libraries in this study had Jurkat cell RNA spiked in. This rearrangement joins TRBV7-8 to TRBJ1-1, with D maybe TRBD1 (5 bases). Input material: naive CD8+ T cells from blood, with Jurkat cell RNA spiked in. As to subset: FACS-sorted CD8+CD4-CCR7+CD45RA+ naive T cells. The chain's CDR3 is CASSLGWRGKYLTEAFF. In DNA form, the CDR3 reads TGTGCCAGCAGCTTAGGGTGGCGGGGGAAATATCTGACTGAAGCTTTCTTT.